The 11 T cell receptor beta chains below all came from one sample that was sequenced in a study of metastatic and nonmetastatic thyroid tumors. TCRdb re-called the PCR reads through MiXCR. The sample yields tens of thousands of clones, 9.5% to 15% seen once. Thyroid surgery had not been preceded by any treatment in any patient. The specimen was blood. The receptors come from a female donor with papillary thyroid cancer or a benign thyroid nodule (not recorded which). Some clones in this sample may be carry-over from other donors' samples.

This clone was counted many times. The rearrangement joins TRBV4-2 to TRBJ2-7; perhaps TRBD2 as D (5 bases). The V and J ends lost 2 bases and 4 bases respectively, with 9 bases between them. The CDR3 contains 13 residues. Per germline, CDR1 LGHNA and CDR2 YNFKEQ. The CDR3 protein is CASSQPGEYEQYF. In nucleotides, the CDR3 is TGTGCCAGCAGCCAACCCGGGGAGTACGAGCAGTACTTC.

Ten or more counts support this clone. In DNA, the CDR3 is TGTGCCAGCCGAACGGAAGGGGATACGCAGTATTTT. Its translation is CASRTEGDTQYF. The rearrangement uses TRBV19 and TRBJ2-3; D is undetermined. This CDR3 has 12 amino acids. CDR1 and CDR2 from the germline V gene are LNHDA and SQIVND (reference sequence). Trimming took 9 bases from V and 6 from J, leaving 13 bases between them.

This clone was counted at least ten times. The chain has TRBV9 and TRBJ2-2; D unclear. Germline V gives CDR1 SGDLS, CDR2 YYNGEE. Trimming pared 0 bases from V and 0 bases from J, leaving 6 bases between. This CDR3 contains 15 residues. In DNA form, the CDR3 reads TGTGCCAGCAGCGTAGACTCCACGAACACCGGGGAGCTGTTTTTT. This codes for CASSVDSTNTGELFF.

There are many counts of this clone. The rearrangement links TRBV12-3 or TRBV12-4 to TRBJ1-2; D ambiguous. The CDR3 consists of 14 residues. V gave up 2 bases and J gave up 6 bases, with 13 bases separating them. CDR3 sequence: CASSLMHSSDGYTF. The CDR3 DNA is TGTGCCAGCAGTTTAATGCACAGCTCCGATGGCTACACCTTC.

The sample holds many counts of this clone. The chain links TRBV20-1 to TRBJ2-3; 8 positions agree with TRBD1. This CDR3 contains 15 residues. Germline CDR1 and CDR2: DFQATT and SNEGSKA (reference sequence). V gave up 3 bases and J gave up 5 bases; unmatched junction bases: 10. The CDR3 coding sequence is TGCAGTGCTAGCCCTCTCCAGGGGGCTAGAGATACGCAGTATTTT. Translating gives CSASPLQGARDTQYF.

This clone was seen at least ten times. The V and J genes are TRBV20-1 and TRBJ2-5; no definite D call. This CDR3 is built from 13 residues. Trimming removed 6 bases at V and 1 base at J, with 12 bases between. The germline gives CDR1 DFQATT, CDR2 SNEGSKA (reference sequence). The CDR3 region is CSAWKVGQETQYF. Written as DNA, the CDR3 is TGCAGTGCATGGAAGGTCGGCCAAGAGACCCAGTACTTC.

The V gene is TRBV11-2, the J gene TRBJ2-7; D is perhaps TRBD2 (6 bases). There are 15 residues in the CDR3. The V and J ends lost 3 bases and 4 bases respectively, with 16 bases between them. Germline-derived CDR1 and CDR2 are SGHAT and FQNNGV. The CDR3 region has the DNA TGTGCCAGCAGCTTCGGGACTGGAATTTATTACGAGCAGTACTTC. Encoded protein: CASSFGTGIYYEQYF. The whole variable domain, remainder taken from reference TRBV11-2 and TRBJ2-7, is EAGVAQSPRYKIIEKRQSVAFWCNPISGHATLYWYQQILGQGPKLLIQFQNNGVVDDSQLPKDRFSAERLKGVDSTLKIQPAKLEDSAVYLCASSFGTGIYYEQYFGPGTRLTVT.

The V gene is TRBV30, the J gene TRBJ1-1; D might be TRBD1 (5 bases). V was shortened by 1 base and J by 10 bases, with 13 bases between the two germline ends. CDR3 length: 12 amino acids. Germline V gene sequence: CDR1 GTSNPN, CDR2 SVGIG (reference sequence). The CDR3 sequence: CAWSASTGPAFF. DNA of the CDR3: TGTGCCTGGAGTGCCTCTACAGGCCCAGCTTTCTTT.

This clone was picked up many times. The chain carries TRBV3-1 and TRBJ2-5; D perhaps matches TRBD1 (6 bases). The V and J ends lost 2 bases and 6 bases respectively, with 10 bases between them. CDR1 LGHDT and CDR2 YNNKEL come from the germline V gene (reference sequence). The CDR3 covers 13 residues. CDR3 region: CASSQQGRQTQYF. CDR3 nucleotides: TGTGCCAGCAGCCAACAGGGGCGACAGACCCAGTACTTC.

In its sample, this clone was seen many times. CDR3 sequence (DNA): TGTGCCAGCAGCCCAGAGTGGGGACCCTATGGCTACACCTTC. Its protein product is CASSPEWGPYGYTF. V is TRBV3-1 and J is TRBJ1-2, with a possible D match to TRBD1 (5 bases). Germline CDR1 LGHDT, CDR2 YNNKEL (reference sequence). This CDR3 comprises 14 residues. Trimming took 4 bases from V and 4 from J, leaving 13 bases between them.

With respect to this clone: A single base separates this from a much larger clone, so it may be a read error. Since no conserved phenylalanine or tryptophan closes the CDR3, a read error is the likely cause. The DNA is left out, because the CDR3 cannot be placed on it with certainty; the CDR3 is given as TCRdb lists it. The V and J genes are TRBV5-5 and TRBJ1-1; whether TRBD1, the table's D call, matches the DNA was not checked. The CDR3 comprises 13 residues, both ends counted. Germline V gene lookup returns CDR1 SGHKS and CDR2 YYEKEE (reference sequence). CDR3 residues: CASSRQGVAERFS.